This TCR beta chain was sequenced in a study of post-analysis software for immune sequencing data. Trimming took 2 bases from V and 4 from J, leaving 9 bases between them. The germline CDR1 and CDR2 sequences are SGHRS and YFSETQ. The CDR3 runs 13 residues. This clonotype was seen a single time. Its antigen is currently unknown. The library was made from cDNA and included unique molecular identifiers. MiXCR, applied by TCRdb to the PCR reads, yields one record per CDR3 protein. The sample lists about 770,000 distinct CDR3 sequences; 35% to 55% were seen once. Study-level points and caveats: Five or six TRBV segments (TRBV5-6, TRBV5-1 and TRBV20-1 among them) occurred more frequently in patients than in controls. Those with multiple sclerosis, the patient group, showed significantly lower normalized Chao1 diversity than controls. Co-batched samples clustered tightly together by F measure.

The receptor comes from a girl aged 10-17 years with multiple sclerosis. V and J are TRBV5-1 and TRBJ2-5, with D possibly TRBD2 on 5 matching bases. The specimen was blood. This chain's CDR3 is CASSFVGRETQYF. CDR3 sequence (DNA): TGCGCCAGCAGCTTCGTAGGGAGAGAGACCCAGTACTTC.